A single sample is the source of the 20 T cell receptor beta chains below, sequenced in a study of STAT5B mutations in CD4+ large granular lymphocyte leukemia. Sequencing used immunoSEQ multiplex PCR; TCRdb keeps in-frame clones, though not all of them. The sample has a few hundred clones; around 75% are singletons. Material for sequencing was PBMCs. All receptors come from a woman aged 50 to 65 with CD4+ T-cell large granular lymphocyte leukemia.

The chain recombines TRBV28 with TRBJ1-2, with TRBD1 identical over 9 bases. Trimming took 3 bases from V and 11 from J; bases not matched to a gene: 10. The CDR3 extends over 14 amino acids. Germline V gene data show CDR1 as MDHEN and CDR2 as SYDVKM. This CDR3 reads CASSLPDGTGKYTF. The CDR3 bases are TGTGCCAGCAGTTTGCCCGACGGGACAGGGAAATACACCTTC.

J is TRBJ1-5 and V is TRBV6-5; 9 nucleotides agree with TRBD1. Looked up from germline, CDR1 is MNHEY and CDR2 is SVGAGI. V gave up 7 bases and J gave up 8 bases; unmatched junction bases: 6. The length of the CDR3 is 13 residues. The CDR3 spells CASTLTGGEPQHF. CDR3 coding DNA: TGTGCCAGCACACTGACAGGGGGAGAGCCCCAGCATTTT.

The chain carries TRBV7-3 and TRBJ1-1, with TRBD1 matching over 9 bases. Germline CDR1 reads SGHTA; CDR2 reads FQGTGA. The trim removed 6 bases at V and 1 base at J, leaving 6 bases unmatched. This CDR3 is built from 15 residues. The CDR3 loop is CASSSTGGANTEAFF. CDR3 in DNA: TGTGCCAGCAGTTCTACAGGGGGCGCGAACACTGAAGCTTTCTTT.

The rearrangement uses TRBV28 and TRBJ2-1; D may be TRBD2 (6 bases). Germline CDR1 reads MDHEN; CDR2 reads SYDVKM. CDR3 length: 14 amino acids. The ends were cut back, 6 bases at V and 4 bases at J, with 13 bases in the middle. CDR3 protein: CASRPPGAYNEQFF. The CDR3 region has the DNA TGTGCCAGCAGGCCTCCGGGAGCTTACAATGAGCAGTTCTTC.

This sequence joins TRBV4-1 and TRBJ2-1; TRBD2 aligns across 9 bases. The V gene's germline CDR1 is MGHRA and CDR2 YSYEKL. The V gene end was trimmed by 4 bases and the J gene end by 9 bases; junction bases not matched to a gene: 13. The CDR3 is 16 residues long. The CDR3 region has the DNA TGCGCCAGCAGCCTAAATACCGCGGGAGGGAGCAGTGAGCAGTTCTTC. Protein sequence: CASSLNTAGGSSEQFF.

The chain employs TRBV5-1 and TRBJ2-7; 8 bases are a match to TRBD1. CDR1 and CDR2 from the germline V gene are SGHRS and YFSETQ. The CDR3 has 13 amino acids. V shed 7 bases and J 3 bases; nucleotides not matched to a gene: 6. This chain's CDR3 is CASRTGGGYEQYF. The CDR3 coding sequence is TGCGCCAGCCGCACAGGGGGAGGCTACGAGCAGTACTTC. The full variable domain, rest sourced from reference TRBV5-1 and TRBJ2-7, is KAGVTQTPRYLIKTRGQQVTLSCSPISGHRSVSWYQQTPGQGLQFLFEYFSETQRNKGNFPGRFSGRQFSNSRSEMNVSTLELGDSALYLCASRTGGGYEQYFGPGTRLTVT.

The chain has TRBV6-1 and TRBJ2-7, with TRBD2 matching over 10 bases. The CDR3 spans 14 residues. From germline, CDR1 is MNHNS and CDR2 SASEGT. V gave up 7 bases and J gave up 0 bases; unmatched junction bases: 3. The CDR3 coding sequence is TGTGCCAGCAATTTAGCGGGAGGCTCCTACGAGCAGTACTTC. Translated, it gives CASNLAGGSYEQYF.

The CDR3 DNA is TGTGCCAGTAGTACCCTCGGGGGCAGGTATGGCTACACCTTC. Translation: CASSTLGGRYGYTF. The V and J genes are TRBV19 and TRBJ1-2; D is possibly TRBD1 (6 bases). V lost 4 bases, J lost 5 bases, and 14 bases lay in between. This CDR3 spans 14 amino acids. CDR1 and CDR2 from the germline V gene are LNHDA and SQIVND (reference sequence). Full variable domain (missing parts from reference TRBV19 and TRBJ1-2): DGGITQSPKYLFRKEGQNVTLSCEQNLNHDAMYWYRQDPGQGLRLIYYSQIVNDFQKGDIAEGYSVSREKKESFPLTVTSAQKNPTAFYLCASSTLGGRYGYTFGSGTRLTVV.

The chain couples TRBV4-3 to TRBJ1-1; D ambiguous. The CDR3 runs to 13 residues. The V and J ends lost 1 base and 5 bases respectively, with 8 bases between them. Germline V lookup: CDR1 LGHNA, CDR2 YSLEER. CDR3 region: CASSQGARTEAFF. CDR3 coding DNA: TGCGCCAGCAGCCAAGGGGCCCGGACTGAAGCTTTCTTT.

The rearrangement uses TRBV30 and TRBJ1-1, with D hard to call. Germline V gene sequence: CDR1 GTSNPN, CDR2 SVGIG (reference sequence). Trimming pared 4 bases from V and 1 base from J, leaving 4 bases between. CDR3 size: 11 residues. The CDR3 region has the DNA TGTGCCTGGAACGAGAACACTGAAGCTTTCTTT. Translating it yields CAWNENTEAFF.

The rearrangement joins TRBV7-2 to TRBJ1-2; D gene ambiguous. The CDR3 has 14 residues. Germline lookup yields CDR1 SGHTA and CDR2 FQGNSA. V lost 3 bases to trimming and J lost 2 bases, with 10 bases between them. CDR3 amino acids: CASSFPRGNYGYTF. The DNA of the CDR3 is TGTGCCAGCAGCTTTCCCCGGGGAAACTATGGCTACACCTTC. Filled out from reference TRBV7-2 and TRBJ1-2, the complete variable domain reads GAGVSQSPSNKVTEKGKDVELRCDPISGHTALYWYRQSLGQGLEFLIYFQGNSAPDKSGLPSDRFSAERTGGSVSTLTIQRTQQEDSAVYLCASSFPRGNYGYTFGSGTRLTVV.

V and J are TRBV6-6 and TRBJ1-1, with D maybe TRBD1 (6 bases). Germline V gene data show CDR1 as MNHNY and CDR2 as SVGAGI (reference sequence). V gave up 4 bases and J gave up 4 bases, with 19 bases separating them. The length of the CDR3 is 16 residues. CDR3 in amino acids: CASSSSPLGRGTEAFF. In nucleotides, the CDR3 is TGTGCCAGCAGTTCTAGCCCGTTGGGCAGGGGCACTGAAGCTTTCTTT.

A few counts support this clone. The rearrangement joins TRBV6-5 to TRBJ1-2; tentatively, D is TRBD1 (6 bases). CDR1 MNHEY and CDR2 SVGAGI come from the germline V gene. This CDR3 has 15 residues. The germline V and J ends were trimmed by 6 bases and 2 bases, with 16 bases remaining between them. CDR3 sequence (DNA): TGTGCCAGCAGCCCCGCAGGGGACGCGAACTATGGCTACACCTTC. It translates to CASSPAGDANYGYTF.

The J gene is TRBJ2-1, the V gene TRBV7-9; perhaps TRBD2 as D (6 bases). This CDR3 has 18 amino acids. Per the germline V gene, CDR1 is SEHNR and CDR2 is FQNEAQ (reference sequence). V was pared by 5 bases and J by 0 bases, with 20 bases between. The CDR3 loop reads CASSPPIGGAPSYNEQFF. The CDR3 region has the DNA TGTGCCAGCAGCCCCCCCATAGGCGGGGCCCCCTCCTACAATGAGCAGTTCTTC. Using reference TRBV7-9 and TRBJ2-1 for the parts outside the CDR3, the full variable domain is DTGVSQNPRHKITKRGQNVTFRCDPISEHNRLYWYRQTLGQGPEFLTYFQNEAQLEKSRLLSDRFSAERPKGSFSTLEIQRTEQGDSAMYLCASSPPIGGAPSYNEQFFGPGTRLTVL.

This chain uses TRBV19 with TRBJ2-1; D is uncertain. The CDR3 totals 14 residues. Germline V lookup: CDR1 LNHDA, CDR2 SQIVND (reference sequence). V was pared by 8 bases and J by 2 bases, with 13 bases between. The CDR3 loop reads CASAPVTPYNEQFF. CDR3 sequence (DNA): TGTGCCAGTGCCCCAGTGACTCCCTACAATGAGCAGTTCTTC.

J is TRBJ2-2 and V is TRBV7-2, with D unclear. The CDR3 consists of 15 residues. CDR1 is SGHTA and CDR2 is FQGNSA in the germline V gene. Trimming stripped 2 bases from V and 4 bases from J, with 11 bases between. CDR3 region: CASSLLGASTGELFF. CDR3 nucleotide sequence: TGTGCCAGCAGCTTATTGGGCGCATCCACCGGGGAGCTGTTTTTT.

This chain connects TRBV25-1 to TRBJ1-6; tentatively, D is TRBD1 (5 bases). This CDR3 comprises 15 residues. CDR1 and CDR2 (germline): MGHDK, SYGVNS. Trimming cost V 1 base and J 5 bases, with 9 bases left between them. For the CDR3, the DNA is TGTGCCAGCAGTGAATTAAGGGGTGATAATTCACCCCTCCACTTT. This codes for CASSELRGDNSPLHF.

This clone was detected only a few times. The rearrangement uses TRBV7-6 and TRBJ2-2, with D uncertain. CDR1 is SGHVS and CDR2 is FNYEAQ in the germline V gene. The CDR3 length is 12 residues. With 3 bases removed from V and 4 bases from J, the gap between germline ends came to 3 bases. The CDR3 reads CASSLSTGELFF. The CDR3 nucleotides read TGTGCCAGCAGCTTGAGCACCGGGGAGCTGTTTTTT.

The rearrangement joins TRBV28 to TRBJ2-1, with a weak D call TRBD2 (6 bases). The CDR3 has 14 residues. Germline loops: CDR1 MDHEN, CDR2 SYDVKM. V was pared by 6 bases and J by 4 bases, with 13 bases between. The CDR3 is CASRPEGPYNEQFF. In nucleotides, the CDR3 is TGTGCCAGCAGACCGGAGGGGCCTTACAATGAGCAGTTCTTC.

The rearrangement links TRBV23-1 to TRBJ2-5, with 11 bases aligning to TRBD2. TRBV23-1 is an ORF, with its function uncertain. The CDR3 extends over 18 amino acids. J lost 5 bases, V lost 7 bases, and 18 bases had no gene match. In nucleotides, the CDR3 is TGCGCCAGCACCACGACCCTAAGGGCTAGCGGGAGGAGGGAGACCCAGTACTTC. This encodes CASTTTLRASGRRETQYF.